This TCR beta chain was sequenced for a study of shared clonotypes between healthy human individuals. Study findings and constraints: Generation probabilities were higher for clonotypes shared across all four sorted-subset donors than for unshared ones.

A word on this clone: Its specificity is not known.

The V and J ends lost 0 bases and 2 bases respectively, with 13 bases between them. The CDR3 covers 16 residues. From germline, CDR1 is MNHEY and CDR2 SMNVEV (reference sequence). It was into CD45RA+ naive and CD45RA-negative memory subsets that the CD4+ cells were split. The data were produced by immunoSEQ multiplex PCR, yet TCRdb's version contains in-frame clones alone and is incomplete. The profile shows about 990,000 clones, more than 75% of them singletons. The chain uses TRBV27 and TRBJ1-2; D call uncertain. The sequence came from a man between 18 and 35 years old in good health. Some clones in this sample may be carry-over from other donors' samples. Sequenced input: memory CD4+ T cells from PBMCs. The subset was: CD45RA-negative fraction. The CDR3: CASSLSIRGQNYGYTF. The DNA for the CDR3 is TGTGCCAGCAGTTTATCGATAAGAGGGCAGAACTATGGCTACACCTTC.